The entry that follows covers one TCR beta chain sequence. The antigen remains undetermined. Genomic DNA, the template, was used for profiling of the TCR beta VDJ and CDR3. MiXCR, applied by TCRdb to the reads, yields one record per CDR3 protein. The table includes roughly 280,000 distinct CDR3 sequences, under 65% detected once. Germline lookup yields CDR1 LNHNV and CDR2 YYDKDF (reference sequence). Between the trimmed V and J ends, which lost 8 bases and 7 bases, there was a span of 9 bases. The CDR3 is 11 amino acids. This sample is drawn from a study of CD8+CD57+ T cells in acquired aplastic anemia. Study-wide context: Recorded DNA amounts for sorted CD4+ and CD8+ cells had an average of 3.2 ug. Whole-study results and caveats: Overlap between patients and controls comprised twenty-nine CD8+ CDR3 sequences.

Patients who underwent sequencing had shown CD8+CD57+ cell expansion by flow cytometry. Every patient had severe acquired aplastic anemia. Blood was sampled before the patients had received any therapy. Material for sequencing was sorted CD4+, CD8+, or CD8+CD57+ T cells (not recorded which) from PBMCs. The sequence came from a human donor with aplastic anemia. The rearrangement links TRBV15 to TRBJ2-1, with D unclear. The CDR3 loop reads CATGLSNEQFF. The CDR3 region has the DNA TGTGCCACCGGTCTCTCGAATGAGCAGTTCTTC.